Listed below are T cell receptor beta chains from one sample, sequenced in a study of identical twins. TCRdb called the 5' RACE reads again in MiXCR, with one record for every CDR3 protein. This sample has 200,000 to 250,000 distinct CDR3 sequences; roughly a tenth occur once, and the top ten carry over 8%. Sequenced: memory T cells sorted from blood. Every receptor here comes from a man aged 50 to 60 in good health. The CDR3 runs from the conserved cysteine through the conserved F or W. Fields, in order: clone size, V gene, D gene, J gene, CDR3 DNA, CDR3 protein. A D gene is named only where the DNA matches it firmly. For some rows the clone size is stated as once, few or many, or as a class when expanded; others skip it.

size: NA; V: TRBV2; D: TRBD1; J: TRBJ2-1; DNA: TGTGCCAGCAGAACAGGGGGCAGGAATGAGCAGTTCTTC; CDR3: CASRTGGRNEQFF
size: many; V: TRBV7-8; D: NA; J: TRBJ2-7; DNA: TGTGCCAGCAGCTTAGCCTTTGGGCCCTACGAGCAGTACTTC; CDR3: CASSLAFGPYEQYF
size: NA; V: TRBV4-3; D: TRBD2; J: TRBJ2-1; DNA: TGCGCCAGCAGCCAAGAACGATTAGCGGGGTACAATGAGCAGTTCTTC; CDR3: CASSQERLAGYNEQFF
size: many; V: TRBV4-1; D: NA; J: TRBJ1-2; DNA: TGCGCCAGCAGCCAAGGATCTCCGCGTGGGGCCCTCTATGGCTACACCTTC; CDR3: CASSQGSPRGALYGYTF
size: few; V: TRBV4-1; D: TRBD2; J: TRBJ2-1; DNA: TGCGCCAGCAGCCAAACTAGCGGGGGGGCTTCTTACAATGAGCAGTTCTTC; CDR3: CASSQTSGGASYNEQFF
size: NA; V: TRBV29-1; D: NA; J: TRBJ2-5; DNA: TGCAGCGTTGATCTGGGGGGAAGGGAGACCCAGTACTTC; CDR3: CSVDLGGRETQYF
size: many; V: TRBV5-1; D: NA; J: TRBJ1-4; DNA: TGCGCCAGCAGCTTGCGGAGGGACGGATCTGAAAAACTGTTTTTT; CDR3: CASSLRRDGSEKLFF
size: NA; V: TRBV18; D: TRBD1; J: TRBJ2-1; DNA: TGTGCCAGCTCCATCCCCGGGACAGGGGTCTACAATGAGCAGTTCTTC; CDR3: CASSIPGTGVYNEQFF
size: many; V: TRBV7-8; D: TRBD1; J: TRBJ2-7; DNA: TGTGCCAGCAGCCCGGGACAGAGATACGAGCAGTACTTC; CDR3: CASSPGQRYEQYF
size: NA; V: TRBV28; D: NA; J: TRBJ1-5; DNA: TGTGCCAGCAACCCCTTAGGAGGCGGCAACCAGCCCCAGCATTTT; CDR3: CASNPLGGGNQPQHF
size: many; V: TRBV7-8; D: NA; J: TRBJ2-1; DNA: TGTGCCAGCAGCAGGCGTTCGGGGGTTGAGGGGAACAATGAGCAGTTCTTC; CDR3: CASSRRSGVEGNNEQFF
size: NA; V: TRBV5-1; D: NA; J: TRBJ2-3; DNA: TGCGCCAGCAGCTTCAATATACGGCATCCGGGGGCGGGAACAGATACGCAGTATTTT; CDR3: CASSFNIRHPGAGTDTQYF
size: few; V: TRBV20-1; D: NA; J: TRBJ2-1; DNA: TGCAGTGCTTCGGGGGCCGAATCCTACAATGAGCAGTTCTTC; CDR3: CSASGAESYNEQFF
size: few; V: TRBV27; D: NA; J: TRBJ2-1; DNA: TGTGCCAGCAGTCCGTTAGGGCACAATGAGCAGTTCTTC; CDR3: CASSPLGHNEQFF
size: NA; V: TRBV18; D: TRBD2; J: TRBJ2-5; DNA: TGTGCCAGCTCACTCGGGACTAGCGGACAAGAGACCCAGTACTTC; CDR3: CASSLGTSGQETQYF
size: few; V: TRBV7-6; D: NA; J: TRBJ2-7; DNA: TGTGCCAGCAGCGATCGTGGGACGGGCTCCTACGAGCAGTACTTC; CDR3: CASSDRGTGSYEQYF
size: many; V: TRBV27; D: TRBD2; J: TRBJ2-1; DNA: TGTGCCAGCAGTTTAATAGCGGGTATTATTTACAATGAGCAGTTCTTC; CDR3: CASSLIAGIIYNEQFF
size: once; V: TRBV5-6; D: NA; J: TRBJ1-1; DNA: TGTGCCAGCAGCTCGAGGGGGATTGGCACTGAAGCTTTCTTT; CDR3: CASSSRGIGTEAFF
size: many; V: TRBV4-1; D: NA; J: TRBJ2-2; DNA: TGCGCCAGCAGCCAAGATCTGGGGGGGCGAAACACCGGGGAGCTGTTTTTT; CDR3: CASSQDLGGRNTGELFF
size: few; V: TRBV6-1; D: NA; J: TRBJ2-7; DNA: TGTGCCAGCAGTGAAGTGTTCTACGAGCAGTACTTC; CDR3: CASSEVFYEQYF
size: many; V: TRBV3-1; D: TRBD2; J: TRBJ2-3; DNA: TGTGCCAGCAGCCGGCTCGGACTAGCGGGAGCAGATACGCAGTATTTT; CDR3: CASSRLGLAGADTQYF
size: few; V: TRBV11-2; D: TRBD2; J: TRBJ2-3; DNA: TGTGCCAGCAGCTTCCACTGGACTAGCGGGAGGAGGGGATCTAGCACAGATACGCAGTATTTT; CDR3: CASSFHWTSGRRGSSTDTQYF
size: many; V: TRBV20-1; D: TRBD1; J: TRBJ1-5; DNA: TGCAGTGCGACAGGGATCAGCAATCAGCCCCAGCATTTT; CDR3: CSATGISNQPQHF
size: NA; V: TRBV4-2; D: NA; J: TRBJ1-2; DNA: TGTGCCAGCAGCCAAGATACCGGTCCGGGGACCTATGGCTACACCTTC; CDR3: CASSQDTGPGTYGYTF
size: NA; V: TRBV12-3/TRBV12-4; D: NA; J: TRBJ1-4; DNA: TGTGCCAGCAGCGGACTCGCTAATGAAAAACTGTTTTTT; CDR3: CASSGLANEKLFF
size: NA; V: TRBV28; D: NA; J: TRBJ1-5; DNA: TGTGCCACCAGGTCCGTGGGAGTCAATCAGCCCCAGCATTTT; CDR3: CATRSVGVNQPQHF
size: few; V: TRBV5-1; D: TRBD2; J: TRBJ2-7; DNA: TGCGCCAGCAGCCCGGCTCGGCTAGCGGACCATGTTAGGGGCTCCTACGAGCAGTACTTC; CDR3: CASSPARLADHVRGSYEQYF
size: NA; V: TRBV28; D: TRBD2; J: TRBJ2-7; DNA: TGTGCCAGCAAATTGCATCCCGGCGACGCGGGGGGGGAGCAGTACTTC; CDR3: CASKLHPGDAGGEQYF
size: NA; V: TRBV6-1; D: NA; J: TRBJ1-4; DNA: TGTGCCAGCAGGACGGAAGTAGGCAGCTTTAATGAAAAACTGTTTTTT; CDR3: CASRTEVGSFNEKLFF
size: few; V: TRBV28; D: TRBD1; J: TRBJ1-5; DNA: TGTGCCAGCAGTTTTGACACAGGGGGTAGGAATCAGCCCCAGCATTTT; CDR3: CASSFDTGGRNQPQHF
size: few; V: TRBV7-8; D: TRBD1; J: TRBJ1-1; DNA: TGTGCCAGCAGCTATAGGGTTGGACAGGGGCCAAACACTGAAGCTTTCTTT; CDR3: CASSYRVGQGPNTEAFF
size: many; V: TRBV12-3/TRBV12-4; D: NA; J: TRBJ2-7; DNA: TGTGCCAGCAGTCCTTCACGCAGGGCTATATACGAGCAGTACTTC; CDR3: CASSPSRRAIYEQYF
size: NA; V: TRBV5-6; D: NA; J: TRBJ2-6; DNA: TGTGCCAGCAGCTTGGGTGTCCCTGGGGCCAACGTCCTGACTTTC; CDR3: CASSLGVPGANVLTF
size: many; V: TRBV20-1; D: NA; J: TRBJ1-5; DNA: TGCAGTGCTAAGTCAGGTTCAGGGTCCGATCAGCCCCAGCATTTT; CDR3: CSAKSGSGSDQPQHF
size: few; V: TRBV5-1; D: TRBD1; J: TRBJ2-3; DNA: TGCGCCAGCAGCTGGAGAGGGGGCTTGGCAGATACGCAGTATTTT; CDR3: CASSWRGGLADTQYF
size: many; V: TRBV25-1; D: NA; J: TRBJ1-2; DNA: TGTGCCAGCAGTGAATATGACTATGGCTACACCTTC; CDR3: CASSEYDYGYTF
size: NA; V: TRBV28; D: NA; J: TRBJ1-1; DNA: TGTGCCAGCAGTTTACCCCAGGGGAACACTGAAGCTTTCTTT; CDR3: CASSLPQGNTEAFF
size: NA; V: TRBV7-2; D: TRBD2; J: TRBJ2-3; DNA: TGTGCCAGCAGCTTCAGTTGGGGTAGCGGGAGAGATACGCAGTATTTT; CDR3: CASSFSWGSGRDTQYF
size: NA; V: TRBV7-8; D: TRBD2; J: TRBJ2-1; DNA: TGTGCCAGCGTAGCTGGCGGGGGGGCCTATGAGCAGTTCTTC; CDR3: CASVAGGGAYEQFF
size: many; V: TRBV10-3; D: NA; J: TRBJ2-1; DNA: TGTGCCATCAGTGAGGCAAGCGAATTTGAGCAGTTCTTC; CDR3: CAISEASEFEQFF
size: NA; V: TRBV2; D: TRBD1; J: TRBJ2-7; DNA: TGTGCCAGCAGTCCTGACGAGGGGGCCAGGGGCTCCTACGAGCAGTACTTC; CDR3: CASSPDEGARGSYEQYF
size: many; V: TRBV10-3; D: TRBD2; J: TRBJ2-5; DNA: TGTGCCACTGCGGGACTAGCGGGGGGGAAGGAGACCCAGTACTTC; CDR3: CATAGLAGGKETQYF
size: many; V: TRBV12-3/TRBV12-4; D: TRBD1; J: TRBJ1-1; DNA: TGTGCCAGCAGACCCACAGGGGAGAACACTGAAGCTTTCTTT; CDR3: CASRPTGENTEAFF
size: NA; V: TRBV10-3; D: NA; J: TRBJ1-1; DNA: TGTGCCATCAGTGAGCCGAGGAACACTGAAGCTTTCTTT; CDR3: CAISEPRNTEAFF
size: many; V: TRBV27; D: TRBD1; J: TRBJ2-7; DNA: TGTGCCAGCAGTGGGGTTGGGACAGGGGCCTACGAGCAGTACTTC; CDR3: CASSGVGTGAYEQYF
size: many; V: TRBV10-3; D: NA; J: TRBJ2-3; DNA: TGTGCCATCAGTGGAAATCCACCAGGAAGTGCAGATACGCAGTATTTT; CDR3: CAISGNPPGSADTQYF
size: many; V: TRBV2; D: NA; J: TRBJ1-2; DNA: TGTGCCAGCAGTGGCCTGACCCTACTCAGTGGCTACACCTTC; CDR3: CASSGLTLLSGYTF
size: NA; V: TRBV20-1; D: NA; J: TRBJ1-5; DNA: TGCAGTGCTAGAGGTTTTGGGCAGAAAAGCAATCAGCCCCAGCATTTT; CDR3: CSARGFGQKSNQPQHF
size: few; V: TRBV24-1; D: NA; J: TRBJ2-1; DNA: TGTGCCACCAGTTTGGGGGGTAATGAGCAGTTCTTC; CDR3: CATSLGGNEQFF
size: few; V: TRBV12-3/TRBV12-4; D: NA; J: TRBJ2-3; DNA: TGTGCCAGCAGTTCTAATGTAGATCTAGATACGCAGTATTTT; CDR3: CASSSNVDLDTQYF
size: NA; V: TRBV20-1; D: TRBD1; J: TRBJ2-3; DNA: TGCAGTGCAATCCGGGACAGGGCCCCAGATACGCAGTATTTT; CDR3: CSAIRDRAPDTQYF